Below are 23 T cell receptor beta chains sequenced from a single sample in a study of T-cell reconstitution after alpha-beta-depleted transplantation in children (dated by TCRdb to the mid-2010s). Explained via the paper, the treatment or condition label denotes: allogeneic hematopoietic cell transplantation with graft depleted of TCRalphabeta T cells and CD19 B cells. The library was obtained by PCR. TCRdb names Illumina HiSeq 2500 as the instrument used. TCR libraries were prepared with molecular barcoding, using unique molecular identifiers to normalize TCRbeta repertoire quantification. TCRdb reprocessed the public reads (quality trimming at Q25 with fastp, clone calling with MiXCR) and kept in-frame beta chains. Each CDR3 protein appears once, grouped with its most common genes and DNA. The sample table records a few hundred thousand distinct CDR3 sequences; about a quarter of these occur just once. The ten top clones hold just over 35% of the sample.

The sample was PBMCs, taken before TCRalphabeta/CD19-depleted stem cell transplant. These receptors were obtained from a boy younger than two with Wiskott-Aldrich syndrome, due to receive a stem cell transplant.

CDR3 sequence reads: CASSPWTSGASYEQYF. CDR3 sequence (DNA): TGTGCCAGCAGCCCCTGGACTAGCGGAGCGTCCTACGAGCAGTACTTC. This sequence joins TRBV3-1 and TRBJ2-7; TRBD2 matches 10 bases. Trimming at V came to 4 bases and at J to 1 base, leaving 7 bases not matched to a gene. The CDR3 runs to 16 residues. CDR1 LGHDT and CDR2 YNNKEL come from the germline V gene (reference sequence).

This rearrangement joins TRBV6-1 to TRBJ1-1, with a tentative D call TRBD1 (6 bases). V was shortened by 5 bases and J by 2 bases, with 15 bases between the two germline ends. The germline CDR1 and CDR2 sequences are MNHNS and SASEGT. CDR3 size: 15 residues. Here the CDR3 reads CASSQQTGDNTEAFF. DNA of the CDR3: TGTGCCAGCAGTCAACAGACAGGCGACAACACTGAAGCTTTCTTT.

This clonotype was recorded a few times. The rearrangement links TRBV5-4 to TRBJ2-1; tentatively, D is TRBD1 or TRBD2 (5 bases each). Between the trimmed V and J ends, which lost 7 bases and 9 bases, there was a span of 17 bases. The germline V gene has CDR1 SGHNT and CDR2 YYREEE (reference sequence). The CDR3 consists of 13 residues. The CDR3 bases are TGTGCCAGCCGCGTTGACTCTGGGGGTGAGCAGTTCTTC. Translated: CASRVDSGGEQFF.

This clonotype showed up just a few times. The V and J genes are TRBV7-9 and TRBJ2-7; D possibly corresponds to TRBD1 (6 bases). This CDR3 is 14 amino acids long. With 5 bases removed from V and 5 bases from J, the gap between germline ends came to 16 bases. Germline-derived CDR1 and CDR2 are SEHNR and FQNEAQ (reference sequence). The DNA for the CDR3 is TGTGCCAGCAGCACGGACAGATGGGGAGACGAGCAGTACTTC. It encodes CASSTDRWGDEQYF.

This chain connects TRBV20-1 to TRBJ2-1; 7 positions match TRBD2. V was clipped by 6 bases and J by 0 bases; unmatched bases: 8. Germline values: CDR1 DFQATT, CDR2 SNEGSKA (reference sequence). CDR3 length: 15 amino acids. CDR3 in DNA: TGCAGTGCGCGGGGGAGGACCCGCTCCTACAATGAGCAGTTCTTC. This sequence encodes CSARGRTRSYNEQFF.

The chain links TRBV5-1 to TRBJ1-3, with TRBD1 matching 10 bases. The CDR3 runs to 18 residues. CDR1 and CDR2 from the germline V gene are SGHRS and YFSETQ. V lost 0 bases and J lost 1; bases outside the gene matches: 7. The CDR3 is CASSLAGQGSSSGNTIYF. CDR3 nucleotides: TGCGCCAGCAGCTTGGCGGGACAGGGGTCCTCATCTGGAAACACCATATATTTT.

This sequence joins TRBV1 and TRBJ2-1. TRBV1 is a listed pseudogene. The CDR3 spans 12 residues. CDR3 nucleotides: TGCACCAGCAGCGAGACGGGTGAGGAGCAGTTCTTC. Protein sequence: CTSSETGEEQFF.

The chain joins TRBV20-1 to TRBJ2-2, with D possibly TRBD2 on 5 matching bases. V shed 6 bases and J shed 1 base, with 12 bases lying between them. Per germline, CDR1 DFQATT and CDR2 SNEGSKA (reference sequence). CDR3 size: 14 residues. The CDR3 region is CSAPGGLNTGELFF. DNA of the CDR3: TGCAGTGCCCCCGGCGGGTTGAACACCGGGGAGCTGTTTTTT.

The rearrangement uses TRBV20-1 and TRBJ2-7, with 10 bases aligning to TRBD2. V shed 8 bases and J 3 bases; nucleotides not matched to a gene: 4. Germline CDR1 reads DFQATT; CDR2 reads SNEGSKA (reference sequence). There are 12 residues in the CDR3. This CDR3 reads CSPASGSYEQYF. CDR3 bases: TGCAGTCCTGCTAGCGGGAGCTACGAGCAGTACTTC.

The table lists this clonotype with a few counts. The J gene is TRBJ2-5, the V gene TRBV5-1; D may match TRBD1 or TRBD2 (5 bases each). The germline V and J ends were trimmed by 4 bases and 5 bases, with 15 bases remaining between them. This CDR3 contains 14 residues. Germline V gives CDR1 SGHRS, CDR2 YFSETQ. CDR3 sequence: CASSAGTTRETQYF. The CDR3 nucleotides read TGCGCCAGCAGCGCTGGGACCACGCGGGAGACCCAGTACTTC.

This chain links TRBV7-2 with TRBJ2-3; D not resolved. The germline CDR1 and CDR2 sequences are SGHTA and FQGNSA. Trimming removed 5 bases at V and 0 bases at J, with 12 bases between. This CDR3 is built from 15 residues. Written as DNA, the CDR3 is TGTGCCAGCAGCCTGCTCACCCCTAGCACAGATACGCAGTATTTT. It encodes CASSLLTPSTDTQYF.

The chain combines TRBV12-3 or TRBV12-4 with TRBJ2-1; 9 bases align to TRBD2. This CDR3 comprises 15 residues. Trimming cost V 5 bases and J 7 bases; bases outside gene matches: 9. CDR3 bases: TGTGCCAGCAGTACTCTAGCGGGACTAGGTAATGAGCAGTTCTTC. Protein sequence: CASSTLAGLGNEQFF.

This clonotype was seen more than once but under ten times. The genes are TRBV9 and TRBJ2-1; TRBD2 matches at 8 bases. Unmatched junction bases numbered 20, after V lost 0 bases and J lost 0 bases. Germline assignment: CDR1 SGDLS and CDR2 YYNGEE. The CDR3 runs 22 residues. The CDR3 here is CASSVEFNSGQRERISYNEQFF. The CDR3 DNA reads as TGTGCCAGCAGCGTAGAATTCAATTCTGGCCAGCGGGAGCGGATCTCCTACAATGAGCAGTTCTTC.

The J gene is TRBJ2-7, the V gene TRBV2; D is undetermined. V was cut by 2 bases and J by 2 bases, with 4 bases left in between. The CDR3 extends over 12 amino acids. CDR1 is SNHLY, CDR2 FYNNEI, per germline. CDR3 region: CASSELAYEQYF. Written as DNA, the CDR3 is TGTGCCAGCAGTGAACTTGCCTACGAGCAGTACTTC.

Comments on this clonotype: The junction shows a germline mismatch at one end, possibly a read error. The CDR3, as DNA: TGCGCCAGCAGCTTGGGACAGATGCACTACGACCAGTACTTC. The encoded protein is CASSLGQMHYDQYF. The chain recombines TRBV5-1 with TRBJ2-7; weak D call: TRBD1 (5 bases). The CDR3 extends over 14 amino acids. Per the germline V gene, CDR1 is SGHRS and CDR2 is YFSETQ.

The chain links TRBV18 to TRBJ2-1; possibly TRBD2 for D (5 bases). Trimming removed 3 bases at V and 2 bases at J, with 11 bases between. Germline-derived CDR1 and CDR2 are KGHSH and LQKENI. The CDR3 extends over 15 amino acids. CDR3 residues: CASSPVGSAYNEQFF. CDR3 DNA: TGTGCCAGCTCACCCGTTGGTAGCGCCTACAATGAGCAGTTCTTC.

This clonotype has ten or more counts. The junction shows a germline mismatch at one end, possibly a read error. The gene calls are TRBV5-1 and TRBJ2-7, with TRBD2 matching over 8 bases. CDR1 and CDR2 from the germline V gene are SGHRS and YFSETQ. This CDR3 region has 14 residues. For the CDR3, the DNA is TGTGCCAGCAGCTTAGTAGCGGGGTCCTACGAGCAGTACTTC. It encodes CASSLVAGSYEQYF.

This clonotype showed up just a few times. The chain couples TRBV12-3 or TRBV12-4 to TRBJ1-4; maybe TRBD1 (6 bases). Between the trimmed V and J ends, which lost 5 bases and 0 bases, there was a span of 16 bases. The CDR3 is made up of 17 amino acids. CDR3 residues: CASSLGARSPTNEKLFF. The CDR3 nucleotides read TGTGCCAGCAGTCTGGGGGCTCGAAGCCCAACTAATGAAAAACTGTTTTTT.

This clonotype was counted between two and nine times. The genes are TRBV7-8 and TRBJ2-5; 7 bases match TRBD2. The CDR3 consists of 14 residues. V lost 1 base, J lost 4 bases, and 3 bases stayed unmatched. Germline values: CDR1 SGHVS, CDR2 FQNEAQ. CDR3 sequence: CASSLVREGETQYF. The DNA of the CDR3 is TGTGCCAGCAGCTTAGTCAGGGAGGGAGAGACCCAGTACTTC. The full variable domain, with the rest looked up from reference TRBV7-8 and TRBJ2-5, is GAGVSQSPRYKVAKRGQDVALRCDPISGHVSLFWYQQALGQGPEFLTYFQNEAQLDKSGLPSDRFFAERPEGSVSTLKIQRTQQEDSAVYLCASSLVREGETQYFGPGTRLLVL.

V gene TRBV15 combines with J gene TRBJ2-1; TRBD1 might be the D (6 bases). This CDR3 comprises 15 residues. Trimming cost V 0 bases and J 10 bases, with 16 bases left between them. Germline V gene sequence: CDR1 LNHNV, CDR2 YYDKDF (reference sequence). In DNA form, the CDR3 reads TGTGCCACCAGCAGAGACGTCCTGGACAGTGCAGAGCAGTTCTTC. Protein product: CATSRDVLDSAEQFF.

This clonotype was recorded a few times. J is TRBJ2-2 and V is TRBV12-3 or TRBV12-4, with D possibly being TRBD1 (5 bases). V dropped 3 bases and J dropped 5 bases, with 16 bases sitting between them. The CDR3 is 16 amino acids. CDR3 sequence: CASSFKQGVRTGELFF. The CDR3 DNA is TGTGCCAGCAGTTTCAAGCAGGGTGTTCGTACCGGGGAGCTGTTTTTT.

This clonotype was counted once. The rearrangement links TRBV6-1 to TRBJ2-1, with a tentative D call TRBD2 (5 bases). The CDR3 totals 15 residues. Per germline, CDR1 MNHNS and CDR2 SASEGT. V was cut by 5 bases and J by 9 bases, with 20 bases left in between. The CDR3 here is CASSLNRVDYPEQFF. CDR3 nucleotide sequence: TGTGCCAGCAGTCTTAATAGGGTAGACTACCCTGAGCAGTTCTTC.

This chain joins TRBV5-1 and TRBJ2-3, with a weak D call TRBD1 (6 bases). The germline V and J ends were trimmed by 3 bases and 4 bases, with 9 bases remaining between them. The CDR3 totals 13 residues. Germline CDR1 and CDR2: SGHRS and YFSETQ. CDR3 protein: CASSSRQADTQYF. The CDR3 bases are TGCGCCAGCAGCTCCAGACAGGCAGATACGCAGTATTTT.